Below, 27 T cell receptor beta chains from the same sample are listed, as sequenced in a study of OX40 agonist ivuxolimab in advanced cancers. TCRdb keeps only in-frame clones here, not all; method: immunoSEQ multiplex PCR. Altogether tens of thousands of clones are present, about 93% being singletons, with the ten largest covering around 0.46%. The input for sequencing was CD4+ or CD8+ T cells sorted from blood, taken in a trial of the OX40 agonist ivuxolimab. Receptors were obtained from an adult with an advanced solid tumor such as melanoma, head and neck, liver or kidney cancer.

CDR3 DNA: TGTGCCAGCAGCCCCAGGGACAGGGGGAACACTGAAGCTTTCTTT. Its translation is CASSPRDRGNTEAFF. The V and J genes are TRBV7-2 and TRBJ1-1, with 10 bases identical to TRBD1. Trimming removed 5 bases from V and 1 base from J; junction bases left unmatched: 4. Per germline, CDR1 SGHTA and CDR2 FQGNSA. The CDR3 extends over 15 amino acids.

This sequence joins TRBV6-5 and TRBJ2-7, with D maybe TRBD2 (5 bases). Per the germline V gene, CDR1 is MNHEY and CDR2 is SVGAGI. This CDR3 is built from 16 residues. V was shortened by 0 bases and J by 5 bases, with 17 bases between the two germline ends. CDR3 sequence reads: CASSYSGRGLLNEQYF. CDR3 DNA sequence: TGTGCCAGCAGTTACTCGGGGAGAGGGCTCCTGAACGAGCAGTACTTC.

J is TRBJ1-2 and V is TRBV6-5; D is undetermined. This CDR3 has 15 residues. Trimming stripped 0 bases from V and 4 bases from J, with 12 bases between. From germline, CDR1 is MNHEY and CDR2 SVGAGI. The CDR3 loop is CASSYSEGWGYGYTF. The CDR3 coding sequence is TGTGCCAGCAGTTACTCAGAAGGGTGGGGCTATGGCTACACCTTC.

The rearrangement uses TRBV9 and TRBJ2-2; D call uncertain. The CDR3 spans 16 residues. With 4 bases removed from V and 6 bases from J, the gap between germline ends came to 19 bases. Per germline, CDR1 SGDLS and CDR2 YYNGEE. The CDR3: CASSLGLGVRAGELFF. CDR3 in DNA: TGTGCCAGCAGCCTAGGCCTCGGCGTGCGCGCCGGGGAGCTGTTTTTT. The variable domain in full, with the rest retrieved from reference TRBV9 and TRBJ2-2, is DSGVTQTPKHLITATGQRVTLRCSPRSGDLSVYWYQQSLDQGLQFLIQYYNGEERAKGNILERFSAQQFPDLHSELNLSSLELGDSALYFCASSLGLGVRAGELFFGEGSRLTVL.

The chain carries TRBV10-3 and TRBJ2-1, with TRBD2 identical over 12 bases. Germline V gives CDR1 ENHRY, CDR2 SYGVKD. This CDR3 region has 16 residues. V lost 7 bases to trimming and J lost 6 bases; unmatched junction nucleotides: 10. The CDR3 loop is CAITTSGRPTFNEQFF. DNA for the CDR3: TGTGCCATCACGACTAGCGGGAGACCTACCTTCAATGAGCAGTTCTTC.

The chain is built from TRBV25-1 and TRBJ2-7; D assignment may be TRBD1 or TRBD2 (5 bases each). This CDR3 is 14 amino acids long. V shed 4 bases and J shed 3 bases, with 13 bases lying between them. CDR1 and CDR2 (germline): MGHDK, SYGVNS. The CDR3 region has the DNA TGTGCCAGCAGTGGTAGAGAGGGGATCTACGAGCAGTACTTC. It is translated as CASSGREGIYEQYF.

V usage is TRBV5-1 and J usage is TRBJ1-1; D possibly corresponds to TRBD1 (6 bases). Germline loops: CDR1 SGHRS, CDR2 YFSETQ. The CDR3 extends over 15 amino acids. With 0 bases removed from V and 0 bases from J, the gap between germline ends came to 9 bases. The CDR3 protein is CASSLDGQMNTEAFF. For the CDR3, the DNA is TGCGCCAGCAGCTTGGATGGACAGATGAACACTGAAGCTTTCTTT.

This clone appeared once. The V gene is TRBV13, the J gene TRBJ2-1, with D possibly being TRBD2 (5 bases). Per germline, CDR1 PRHDT and CDR2 FYEKMQ (reference sequence). This CDR3 spans 17 amino acids. Trimming shortened V by 1 base and J by 7 bases, and 20 bases separated the two germline ends. CDR3 loop: CASSLEGAGPVNNEQFF. The CDR3 DNA is TGTGCCAGCAGCTTAGAAGGTGCGGGCCCCGTAAATAATGAGCAGTTCTTC.

The rearrangement uses TRBV4-3 and TRBJ1-4, with no clear D. With 0 bases removed from V and 8 bases from J, the gap between germline ends came to 7 bases. CDR1 is LGHNA, CDR2 YSLEER, per germline. This CDR3 region has 13 residues. This CDR3 is CASSQEPSEKLFF. The CDR3 DNA reads as TGCGCCAGCAGCCAAGAACCAAGCGAAAAACTGTTTTTT.

This chain joins TRBV6-5 and TRBJ2-1, with 12 bases lining up with TRBD2. The trim removed 9 bases at V and 6 bases at J, leaving 3 bases unmatched. The CDR3 has 13 amino acids. The V gene's germline CDR1 is MNHEY and CDR2 SVGAGI. The CDR3 protein is CASKTSGSNEQFF. The CDR3, as DNA: TGTGCCAGTAAGACTAGCGGGAGCAATGAGCAGTTCTTC.

The chain uses TRBV18 and TRBJ2-1; 9 bases line up with TRBD2. V dropped 0 bases and J dropped 4; count of bases not matched to a gene: 4. CDR1 and CDR2 (germline): KGHSH, LQKENI. The CDR3 sequence is 16 residues long. The CDR3 nucleotides read TGTGCCAGCTCACCACCTACTAGCGGGTTTTACAATGAGCAGTTCTTC. Translation: CASSPPTSGFYNEQFF.

This chain joins TRBV5-4 and TRBJ2-2, with TRBD1 identical over 7 bases. Germline CDR1 is SGHNT and CDR2 is YYREEE (reference sequence). V shed 3 bases and J 6 bases; nucleotides not matched to a gene: 11. The CDR3 is made up of 16 amino acids. The CDR3, as DNA: TGTGCCAGCAGCTCGGAGACAGGGTGGTTCGCCGGGGAGCTGTTTTTT. It codes for CASSSETGWFAGELFF.

V and J are TRBV18 and TRBJ2-1, with TRBD2 identical over 8 bases. The V gene's germline CDR1 is KGHSH and CDR2 LQKENI. The CDR3 contains 15 residues. Losses at the gene ends were 3 bases for V and 5 bases for J; bases not matched to a gene: 6. CDR3: CASSPASGSDNEQFF. The CDR3 DNA reads TGTGCCAGCTCACCCGCTAGCGGGTCTGACAATGAGCAGTTCTTC. Using reference TRBV18 and TRBJ2-1 for the parts outside the CDR3, the full variable domain is NAGVMQNPRHLVRRRGQEARLRCSPMKGHSHVYWYRQLPEEGLKFMVYLQKENIIDESGMPKERFSAEFPKEGPSILRIQQVVRGDSAAYFCASSPASGSDNEQFFGPGTRLTVL.

This clone was seen just once. The rearrangement joins TRBV19 to TRBJ2-7, with 10 nucleotides matching TRBD2. V shed 5 bases, J shed 3 bases, and the junction held 7 bases outside the gene matches. This CDR3 is built from 15 residues. CDR1 and CDR2 from the germline V gene are LNHDA and SQIVND (reference sequence). In DNA form, the CDR3 reads TGTGCCAGTAGTTCCGACCTAGCGGGAGTCTACGAGCAGTACTTC. This sequence encodes CASSSDLAGVYEQYF. The full variable domain, its missing parts supplied by reference TRBV19 and TRBJ2-7, is DGGITQSPKYLFRKEGQNVTLSCEQNLNHDAMYWYRQDPGQGLRLIYYSQIVNDFQKGDIAEGYSVSREKKESFPLTVTSAQKNPTAFYLCASSSDLAGVYEQYFGPGTRLTVT.

This clone was seen only once. The rearrangement links TRBV25-1 to TRBJ2-3; 12 nucleotides agree with TRBD2. The CDR3 sequence is 16 residues long. Germline CDR1 reads MGHDK; CDR2 reads SYGVNS. V was pared by 1 base and J by 4 bases, with 3 bases of the junction left unmatched. CDR3 sequence (DNA): TGTGCCAGCAGTGAATTGACTAGCGGGAGTTCAGATACGCAGTATTTT. Residues: CASSELTSGSSDTQYF.

The rearrangement uses TRBV7-2 and TRBJ2-1; TRBD2 is a possible D gene (5 bases). Trimming pared 2 bases from V and 6 bases from J, leaving 14 bases between. CDR1 and CDR2 from the germline V gene are SGHTA and FQGNSA. This CDR3 has 15 residues. This CDR3 reads CASSLLHSRGNEQFF. For the CDR3, the DNA is TGTGCCAGCAGCTTACTACACAGTCGGGGCAATGAGCAGTTCTTC.

The V gene is TRBV4-2, the J gene TRBJ1-2; perhaps TRBD1 as D (5 bases). V was shortened by 1 base and J by 7 bases, with 7 bases between the two germline ends. Germline CDR1 and CDR2: LGHNA and YNFKEQ. This CDR3 has 12 amino acids. DNA of the CDR3: TGTGCCAGCAGCCAAGTGGGACGTGGCTACACCTTC. This translates into CASSQVGRGYTF.

CDR3 region: CASSYMGQGSYGYTF. Written as DNA, the CDR3 is TGTGCCAGCAGCTACATGGGACAGGGATCTTATGGCTACACCTTC. This chain joins TRBV7-2 and TRBJ1-2; 9 positions match TRBD1. The CDR3 runs 15 residues. J lost 5 bases, V lost 4 bases, and 8 bases had no gene match. Germline V gene lookup returns CDR1 SGHTA and CDR2 FQGNSA. Full variable domain (rest looked up from reference TRBV7-2 and TRBJ1-2): GAGVSQSPSNKVTEKGKDVELRCDPISGHTALYWYRQSLGQGLEFLIYFQGNSAPDKSGLPSDRFSAERTGGSVSTLTIQRTQQEDSAVYLCASSYMGQGSYGYTFGSGTRLTVV.

This chain joins TRBV7-9 and TRBJ2-6, with D possibly matching TRBD1 (5 bases). This CDR3 comprises 17 residues. V was pared by 5 bases and J by 0 bases, with 14 bases between. Germline V gives CDR1 SEHNR, CDR2 FQNEAQ (reference sequence). Here the CDR3 reads CASSTDPGFSGANVLTF. The DNA for the CDR3 is TGTGCCAGCAGCACTGACCCAGGGTTCTCTGGGGCCAACGTCCTGACTTTC.

The chain carries TRBV27 and TRBJ2-3, with D possibly TRBD2 on 6 matching bases. The germline V gene has CDR1 MNHEY and CDR2 SMNVEV (reference sequence). V was shortened by 9 bases and J by 6 bases, with 7 bases between the two germline ends. This CDR3 has 10 residues. The CDR3 here is CASGRDTQYF. The CDR3 DNA sequence: TGTGCCAGTGGGAGGGATACGCAGTATTTT.

This chain connects TRBV19 to TRBJ1-5; tentatively, D is TRBD1 (5 bases). CDR3 size: 16 residues. Germline V gives CDR1 LNHDA, CDR2 SQIVND (reference sequence). Trimming removed 5 bases at V and 2 bases at J, with 16 bases between. The CDR3 DNA sequence: TGTGCCAGTAGTCAGGAGGGGTACGCGGGCAATCAGCCCCAGCATTTT. Translating gives CASSQEGYAGNQPQHF. The variable domain in full, with the rest retrieved from reference TRBV19 and TRBJ1-5, is DGGITQSPKYLFRKEGQNVTLSCEQNLNHDAMYWYRQDPGQGLRLIYYSQIVNDFQKGDIAEGYSVSREKKESFPLTVTSAQKNPTAFYLCASSQEGYAGNQPQHFGDGTRLSIL.

This chain uses TRBV5-1 with TRBJ2-3, with TRBD2 identical over 10 bases. The CDR3 contains 17 residues. The V gene end was trimmed by 0 bases and the J gene end by 0 bases; junction bases not matched to a gene: 4. From germline, CDR1 is SGHRS and CDR2 YFSETQ. The DNA for the CDR3 is TGCGCCAGCAGCTTGGCGAGACTAGCGGGTAGCACAGATACGCAGTATTTT. The encoded protein is CASSLARLAGSTDTQYF.

This rearrangement joins TRBV7-2 to TRBJ2-7; the match to TRBD1 covers 10 bases. The V gene's germline CDR1 is SGHTA and CDR2 FQGNSA. The CDR3 spans 14 residues. The V and J ends lost 3 bases and 5 bases, in that order; junction bases with no gene match: 4. The CDR3 sequence: CASSLRQGAHEQYF. Written as DNA, the CDR3 is TGTGCCAGCAGCTTGAGACAGGGGGCCCACGAGCAGTACTTC.

In DNA form, the CDR3 reads TGTGCCAGCAGCCGACCCCCGGGACTAGCGGGAAATATCAATGAGCAGTTCTTC. Encoded protein: CASSRPPGLAGNINEQFF. This rearrangement joins TRBV7-6 to TRBJ2-1, with 13 positions matching TRBD2. V lost 5 bases and J lost 6; bases outside the gene matches: 13. The length of the CDR3 is 18 residues. Germline-derived CDR1 and CDR2 are SGHVS and FNYEAQ.

V usage is TRBV28 and J usage is TRBJ2-7, with D uncertain. The CDR3 has 12 amino acids. Germline CDR1 MDHEN, CDR2 SYDVKM. Trimming cost V 2 bases and J 9 bases, with 11 bases left between them. This CDR3 is CASSLRLGGQYF. The CDR3 DNA reads as TGTGCCAGCAGTTTACGCCTAGGCGGGCAGTACTTC.

The chain carries TRBV10-1 and TRBJ2-5; D not resolved. Germline CDR1 is WNHNN and CDR2 is SYGVQD (reference sequence). Trimming took 0 bases from V and 1 from J, leaving 9 bases between them. This CDR3 comprises 15 residues. CDR3 in amino acids: CASSESGTGQETQYF. In DNA form, the CDR3 reads TGCGCCAGCAGTGAGTCTGGTACGGGCCAAGAGACCCAGTACTTC.

The genes are TRBV6-1 and TRBJ2-2; D ambiguous. Germline CDR1 is MNHNS and CDR2 is SASEGT. The ends were cut back, 1 base at V and 4 bases at J, with 16 bases in the middle. The CDR3 is 17 residues long. The CDR3 spells CASSEGGASTVTGELFF. In DNA form, the CDR3 reads TGTGCCAGCAGTGAAGGAGGTGCTAGTACGGTCACCGGGGAGCTGTTTTTT.